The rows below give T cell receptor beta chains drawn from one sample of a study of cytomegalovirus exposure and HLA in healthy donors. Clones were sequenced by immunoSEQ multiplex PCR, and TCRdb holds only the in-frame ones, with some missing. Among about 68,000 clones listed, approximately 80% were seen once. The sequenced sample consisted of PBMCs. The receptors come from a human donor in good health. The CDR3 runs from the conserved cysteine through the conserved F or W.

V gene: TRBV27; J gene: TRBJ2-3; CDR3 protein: CASTFGVGQGDTQYF
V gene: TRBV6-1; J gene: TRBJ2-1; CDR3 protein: CASSTLAGGYNEQFF
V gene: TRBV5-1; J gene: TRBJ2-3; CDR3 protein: CASSQGRDRGRTDTQYF
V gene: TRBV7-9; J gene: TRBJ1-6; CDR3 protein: CASSRGGAYNSPLHF
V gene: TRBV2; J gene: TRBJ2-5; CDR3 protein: CASSPWTGEETQYF
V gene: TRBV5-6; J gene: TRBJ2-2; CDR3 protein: CASSLAGAHYTGELFF
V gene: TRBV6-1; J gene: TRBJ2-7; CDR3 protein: CASSEASGGLYEQYF
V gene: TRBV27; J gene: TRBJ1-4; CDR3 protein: CASQTGDEKLFF
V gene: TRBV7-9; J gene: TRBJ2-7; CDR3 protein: CSSRLSSYEQYF
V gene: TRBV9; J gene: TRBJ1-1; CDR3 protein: CASSGQGLDTEAFF
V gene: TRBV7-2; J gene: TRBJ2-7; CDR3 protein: CASSLRAGRMISYEQYF
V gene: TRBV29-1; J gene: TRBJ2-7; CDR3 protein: CSAGEEFEQYF
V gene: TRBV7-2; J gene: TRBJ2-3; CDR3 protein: CASSLDLANTQYF